This T cell receptor (beta chain) emerged from a study of blood T cell repertoires in COVID-19. Study summary: Samples of COVID-19 (acute and convalescent) were obtained from the United States, Italy and Spain. Nucleic acid was either cDNA or gDNA, and it came from T cells, B-cell-depleted T cells, or PBMCs.

Per the original methods: Amplification with reference gene primers provided the estimates of nucleated cell counts. Sequenced by immunoSEQ multiplex PCR; TCRdb stores in-frame clones only, minus some. That table furnishes V, J and clone size, whereas the DNA furnished D and trimming. This table holds over 200,000 clones, around four fifths found once. This clone was observed a handful of times. Germline-derived CDR1 and CDR2 are SGHNT and YYREEE (reference sequence). The V end was cut by 2 bases, the J end by 4 bases, with 7 bases between. The CDR3 runs 14 residues. This TCR was recovered from a man at least 80 years old with acute or convalescent COVID-19. The sample comprised peripheral blood. The chain joins TRBV5-4 to TRBJ2-6; maybe TRBD1 (5 bases). The CDR3 region is CASSLKGGANVLTF. The DNA for the CDR3 is TGTGCCAGCAGCTTAAAGGGGGGGGCCAACGTCCTGACTTTC.